This T cell receptor (beta chain) came from a study of blood T cell repertoires in COVID-19. Study in general: Nucleic acid was either cDNA or gDNA, and it came from T cells, B-cell-depleted T cells, or PBMCs.

Authors' processing steps: Estimation of nucleated cell counts was performed using reference gene primer amplification. TCRdb's copy holds only in-frame clones and misses some; the assay was immunoSEQ multiplex PCR. The DNA gave D and trimming, while V, J and clone size come from that table. The sample records 150,000 to 200,000 clones, 88% being singletons. V lost 0 bases to trimming and J lost 2 bases, with 7 bases between them. Germline V gene data show CDR1 as LGHDT and CDR2 as YNNKEL (reference sequence). The CDR3 has 14 amino acids. This clone appeared once. The chain employs TRBV3-1 (or the pseudogene TRBV3-2) and TRBJ1-1; no reliable D call. Sequencing was performed on peripheral blood. This receptor was obtained from a human donor in a cohort sampled during active COVID-19. The CDR3 DNA follows: TGTGCCAGCAGCCAAGACCGGGGTAACACTGAAGCTTTCTTT. This encodes CASSQDRGNTEAFF.